This is a list of T cell receptor beta chains from one sample in a study of shared clonotypes between healthy human individuals. The protocol was immunoSEQ multiplex PCR, while the TCRdb copy is restricted to in-frame clones and leaves out a portion. The data contain 2 million to 2.5 million clones, 80% to 95% of them singletons. The sample comprised naive CD4+ T cells from PBMCs. The receptor source for this set is a man younger than 35 in good health. Some clones in this sample may be carry-over from other donors' samples. CDR3s include the opening cysteine and the closing phenylalanine or tryptophan. Each record gives: J gene, V gene, clone size, D gene, CDR3 protein, CDR3 DNA. The D gene is left open where the match is weak. Where a row states a size, it is once, few, many or the class of an expanded clone; other rows omit it.

J: TRBJ1-1
V: TRBV5-1
size: NA
D: TRBD1
CDR3: CASRGRGEGTEAFF
DNA: TGCGCCAGCAGAGGCAGGGGGGAGGGCACTGAAGCTTTCTTT

J: TRBJ2-7
V: TRBV18
size: NA
D: NA
CDR3: CASSPGREPYEQYF
DNA: TGTGCCAGCTCACCAGGCCGGGAGCCCTACGAGCAGTACTTC

J: TRBJ2-2
V: TRBV11-2
size: NA
D: TRBD2
CDR3: CASSSETSGRGNTGELFF
DNA: TGTGCCAGCAGCTCCGAGACTAGCGGGAGGGGGAACACCGGGGAGCTGTTTTTT

J: TRBJ2-7
V: TRBV19
size: NA
D: TRBD1
CDR3: CASSFRDRGRKGYEQYF
DNA: TGTGCCAGTAGTTTCCGGGACAGGGGGCGAAAGGGCTACGAGCAGTACTTC

J: TRBJ2-5
V: TRBV27
size: NA
D: NA
CDR3: CASSLSPTPRGSRRETQYF
DNA: TGTGCCAGCAGTTTATCCCCGACCCCGAGGGGCAGCCGGCGAGAGACCCAGTACTTC

J: TRBJ1-5
V: TRBV27
size: NA
D: NA
CDR3: CASSFGRGIDQPQHF
DNA: TGTGCCAGCAGTTTTGGGAGAGGGATCGATCAGCCCCAGCATTTT

J: TRBJ2-1
V: TRBV28
size: NA
D: NA
CDR3: CASSSSATGYNEQFF
DNA: TGTGCCAGCAGTTCCAGCGCGACAGGTTACAATGAGCAGTTCTTC

J: TRBJ1-5
V: TRBV7-2
size: NA
D: NA
CDR3: CASSFTSNQPQHF
DNA: TGTGCCAGCAGCTTTACTAGCAATCAGCCCCAGCATTTT

J: TRBJ2-5
V: TRBV19
size: NA
D: TRBD2
CDR3: CASRLAGTQETQYF
DNA: TGTGCCAGTAGGCTAGCGGGTACCCAAGAGACCCAGTACTTC

J: TRBJ2-1
V: TRBV5-4
size: NA
D: TRBD2
CDR3: CASSLAGGNEQFF
DNA: TGTGCCAGCAGCTTGGCGGGGGGCAATGAGCAGTTCTTC

J: TRBJ2-3
V: TRBV4-3
size: NA
D: NA
CDR3: CASSQDSGTHRTDTQYF
DNA: TGCGCCAGCAGCCAAGATTCCGGGACACACCGCACAGATACGCAGTATTTT

J: TRBJ1-2
V: TRBV6-5
size: NA
D: NA
CDR3: CASSPSGHPLYGYTF
DNA: TGTGCCAGCAGTCCTTCGGGACACCCTCTTTATGGCTACACCTTC

J: TRBJ1-1
V: TRBV18
size: once
D: TRBD1
CDR3: CASSGTGDITEAFF
DNA: TGTGCCAGCTCCGGGACAGGGGATATCACTGAAGCTTTCTTT

J: TRBJ2-3
V: TRBV5-1
size: NA
D: TRBD2
CDR3: CASSSGGAGGTDTQYF
DNA: TGCGCCAGCAGCTCCGGAGGAGCGGGAGGCACGGATACGCAGTATTTT

J: TRBJ1-1
V: TRBV7-9
size: NA
D: NA
CDR3: CASRVAGGNTEAFF
DNA: TGTGCCAGCAGAGTAGCGGGGGGGAACACTGAAGCTTTCTTT

J: TRBJ1-2
V: TRBV7-2
size: NA
D: NA
CDR3: CASSLIRQRGYTF
DNA: TGTGCCAGCAGCTTAATTCGACAGCGGGGCTACACCTTC

J: TRBJ1-1
V: TRBV9
size: NA
D: TRBD1
CDR3: CASSPRTGTAAFF
DNA: TGTGCCAGCAGCCCAAGGACAGGGACAGCCGCTTTCTTT

J: TRBJ2-5
V: TRBV11-3
size: NA
D: TRBD2
CDR3: CASSLSWLAGRETQYF
DNA: TGTGCCAGCAGCTTAAGTTGGCTAGCGGGACGGGAGACCCAGTACTTC

J: TRBJ2-3
V: TRBV28
size: NA
D: TRBD1
CDR3: CASSTQAGQQGADTQYF
DNA: TGTGCCAGCAGTACCCAAGCGGGCCAACAGGGGGCAGATACGCAGTATTTT

J: TRBJ1-1
V: TRBV6-1
size: NA
D: NA
CDR3: CASSGRDGDTEAFF
DNA: TGTGCCAGCAGTGGCCGGGACGGGGACACTGAAGCTTTCTTT

J: TRBJ2-4
V: TRBV29-1
size: once
D: NA
CDR3: CSVEGLLAKNIQYF
DNA: TGCAGCGTTGAGGGACTGCTAGCCAAAAACATTCAGTACTTC

J: TRBJ1-1
V: TRBV9
size: NA
D: NA
CDR3: CASSVAGTPNTEAFF
DNA: TGTGCCAGCAGCGTAGCAGGGACACCAAACACTGAAGCTTTCTTT

J: TRBJ2-2
V: TRBV5-1
size: NA
D: TRBD1
CDR3: CASSWDRGSGELFF
DNA: TGCGCCAGCAGCTGGGACAGGGGATCCGGGGAGCTGTTTTTT

J: TRBJ2-5
V: TRBV7-2
size: NA
D: TRBD1
CDR3: CASSAQGQGGETQYF
DNA: TGTGCCAGCAGCGCCCAGGGACAGGGGGGAGAGACCCAGTACTTC

J: TRBJ2-7
V: TRBV18
size: few
D: TRBD1
CDR3: CASSPDRVRHEQYF
DNA: TGTGCCAGCTCACCGGACAGGGTAAGGCACGAGCAGTACTTC

J: TRBJ1-2
V: TRBV7-3
size: NA
D: NA
CDR3: CASSRANYGYTF
DNA: TGTGCCAGCAGTAGAGCTAACTATGGCTACACCTTC

J: TRBJ1-1
V: TRBV19
size: NA
D: TRBD1
CDR3: CASSLRGPGTEAFF
DNA: TGTGCCAGTAGTCTCAGGGGGCCCGGCACTGAAGCTTTCTTT

J: TRBJ1-1
V: TRBV19
size: few
D: NA
CDR3: CASSVPWNTEAFF
DNA: TGTGCCAGTAGTGTCCCATGGAACACTGAAGCTTTCTTT

J: TRBJ1-1
V: TRBV7-3
size: NA
D: TRBD1
CDR3: CASSLRGIGTEAFF
DNA: TGTGCCAGCAGTCTCAGGGGGATCGGCACTGAAGCTTTCTTT

J: TRBJ1-1
V: TRBV18
size: NA
D: NA
CDR3: CASSPGGEAFRPEAFF
DNA: TGTGCCAGCTCACCAGGTGGGGAGGCTTTCCGCCCTGAAGCTTTCTTT

J: TRBJ2-3
V: TRBV5-1
size: NA
D: TRBD2
CDR3: CASSLIGLAKDTQYF
DNA: TGCGCCAGCAGCCTGATTGGACTAGCGAAAGATACGCAGTATTTT

J: TRBJ2-2
V: TRBV9
size: NA
D: NA
CDR3: CASSVVLVANTGELFF
DNA: TGTGCCAGCAGCGTAGTTCTGGTGGCGAACACCGGGGAGCTGTTTTTT

J: TRBJ2-5
V: TRBV29-1
size: once
D: NA
CDR3: CSAGLSPRPQETQYF
DNA: TGCAGCGCCGGGTTGTCTCCGAGGCCCCAAGAGACCCAGTACTTC

J: TRBJ2-7
V: TRBV4-2
size: NA
D: TRBD2
CDR3: CASSPGLAATYEQYF
DNA: TGTGCCAGCAGCCCCGGACTAGCGGCCACCTACGAGCAGTACTTC

J: TRBJ2-1
V: TRBV5-1
size: NA
D: TRBD2
CDR3: CASSPPSGSSYNEQFF
DNA: TGCGCCAGCAGCCCCCCCAGCGGGAGCTCCTACAATGAGCAGTTCTTC

J: TRBJ1-1
V: TRBV2
size: NA
D: NA
CDR3: CASSDEGVTEAFF
DNA: TGTGCCAGCAGTGATGAGGGGGTTACTGAAGCTTTCTTT

J: TRBJ2-5
V: TRBV11-1
size: NA
D: NA
CDR3: CASSTRDGTQETQYF
DNA: TGTGCCAGCAGCACAAGGGATGGCACTCAAGAGACCCAGTACTTC